This record concerns one T cell receptor (beta chain) sequence. V was pared by 5 bases and J by 4 bases, with 15 bases between. The CDR3 totals 14 residues. Looked up from germline, CDR1 is LNHDA and CDR2 is SQIVND (reference sequence). This sample was taken from a study of blood T cell repertoires in COVID-19. Study context: Sources were T cells, B-cell-depleted T cells, or PBMCs; the material itself was cDNA or gDNA.

Recruited during active infection, patients (from Seattle) were subsequently followed longitudinally. In the authors' workflow: Reference gene primers were amplified, and this amplification served to estimate nucleated cell counts. Generated by immunoSEQ multiplex PCR, the TCRdb table keeps only in-frame clones and is missing some. D and trimming were read from the DNA, whereas the V and J calls and clone size are those reported in that table. Of 380,000 or so clones listed, 75% to 90% were seen once; the top ten hold just over 7%. Material for sequencing was peripheral blood. The gene calls are TRBV19 and TRBJ2-7; D is possibly TRBD1 (5 bases). The source is a woman aged 55-69 years with COVID-19, enrolled during active disease. CDR3 in amino acids: CASSPAATGYEQYF. In DNA, the CDR3 is TGTGCCAGTAGTCCCGCGGCCACAGGTTACGAGCAGTACTTC.